Following are 20 T cell receptor beta chains from one sample sequenced in a study of T cells in Graves' hyperthyroidism and ophthalmopathy. The source material, RNA transcripts, was used to amplify TCR beta CDR3 regions. HTBI primers drove first-round RT-PCR of the TCR CDR3. From the multiplex PCR reads, TCRdb called clonotypes with MiXCR, one entry per CDR3 protein. The top ten hold roughly 17% of the sample, which has about 770,000 distinct CDR3 sequences, 18% seen once. The sequencing sample was made of blood. The receptors were sampled from a woman in her fifties or sixties with Graves' hyperthyroidism that later progressed to Graves' ophthalmopathy.

This clonotype was seen many times. The J gene is TRBJ2-5, the V gene TRBV2, with TRBD2 as a possible D gene (5 bases). The CDR3 spans 14 residues. From germline, CDR1 is SNHLY and CDR2 FYNNEI. Trimming removed 1 base at V and 4 bases at J, with 10 bases between. CDR3 sequence: CASSEGLGGETQYF. The CDR3 DNA reads as TGTGCCAGCAGTGAAGGCCTCGGAGGAGAGACCCAGTACTTC.

The genes are TRBV7-9 and TRBJ2-1; no clear D. Germline V gives CDR1 SEHNR, CDR2 FQNEAQ (reference sequence). CDR3 length: 13 amino acids. V lost 5 bases and J 1 base, leaving 6 bases between the germline ends. The CDR3 bases are TGTGCCAGCAGCCTCATGTCCTACAATGAGCAGTTCTTC. Translation gives CASSLMSYNEQFF.

A few counts support this clonotype. This chain uses TRBV6-1 with TRBJ1-1, with a weak D call TRBD1 (6 bases). Germline CDR1 and CDR2: MNHNS and SASEGT. There are 14 residues in the CDR3. The V end lost 6 bases, the J end lost 1 base, and 12 bases lay between the germline ends. CDR3 sequence reads: CASRDQGRNTEAFF. The CDR3 nucleotides read TGTGCCAGCAGGGATCAGGGGAGGAACACTGAAGCTTTCTTT.

This clonotype has ten or more counts. The rearrangement uses TRBV2 and TRBJ2-1; 7 nucleotides agree with TRBD1. Germline V CDR1 and CDR2: SNHLY, FYNNEI. The CDR3 covers 14 residues. Trimming took 7 bases from V and 0 from J; bases not matched to a gene: 3. Here the CDR3 reads CASTGTVSYNEQFF. The CDR3 DNA reads TGTGCCAGCACTGGGACAGTCTCCTACAATGAGCAGTTCTTC.

This clonotype has a count of ten or more. This chain connects TRBV11-2 to TRBJ2-7, with 7 bases that match TRBD1. CDR1 and CDR2 from the germline V gene are SGHAT and FQNNGV. The CDR3 covers 13 residues. Trimming took 8 bases from V and 0 from J; bases not matched to a gene: 4. The CDR3 region is CASGQESSYEQYF. CDR3 coding DNA: TGTGCCAGCGGACAGGAAAGCTCCTACGAGCAGTACTTC.

This clonotype showed up many times. The gene calls are TRBV7-9 and TRBJ2-7; TRBD2 matches 7 bases. Germline V CDR1 and CDR2: SEHNR, FQNEAQ (reference sequence). J lost 3 bases, V lost 0 bases, and 5 bases had no gene match. CDR3 length: 15 amino acids. In DNA form, the CDR3 reads TGTGCCAGCAGCTTAGCGGTGGGGGGGAACTACGAGCAGTACTTC. The encoded protein is CASSLAVGGNYEQYF.

The chain joins TRBV6-5 to TRBJ1-5, with 11 bases identical to TRBD1. The CDR3 length is 17 residues. The germline gives CDR1 MNHEY, CDR2 SVGAGI. After removal of 4 bases from V and 3 bases from J, the junction contained 8 bases not matched to a gene. The CDR3 loop reads CASSSRWTGGNNQPQHF. CDR3 nucleotides: TGTGCCAGCAGTTCTCGTTGGACAGGGGGCAACAATCAGCCCCAGCATTTT.

This clonotype came up a few times. V usage is TRBV6-1 and J usage is TRBJ2-1; D tentatively fits TRBD1 or TRBD2 (5 bases each). This CDR3 comprises 16 residues. Germline assignment: CDR1 MNHNS and CDR2 SASEGT. V was clipped by 6 bases and J by 5 bases, with 20 bases between them. The CDR3 DNA sequence: TGTGCCAGCAGACCCAGTTGGCCGGGGCCGCACAATGAGCAGTTCTTC. As protein: CASRPSWPGPHNEQFF.

This clonotype has ten or more counts. The chain uses TRBV3-1 and TRBJ2-5; 11 bases are a match to TRBD2. Germline V gene lookup returns CDR1 LGHDT and CDR2 YNNKEL (reference sequence). This CDR3 is 15 amino acids long. With V trimmed by 4 bases and J by 4 bases, 5 bases remained unmatched. CDR3 sequence reads: CASSPPGTSGETQYF. DNA of the CDR3: TGTGCCAGCAGCCCTCCGGGGACTAGCGGAGAGACCCAGTACTTC.

This clonotype was counted ten times or more. V and J are TRBV12-3 or TRBV12-4 and TRBJ1-6; TRBD1 aligns across 8 bases. The CDR3 has 13 residues. The V segment lost 6 bases and the J segment 10 bases; nucleotides outside the gene matches: 5. This CDR3 reads CASRDRAGSPLHF. In DNA form, the CDR3 reads TGTGCCAGCAGGGACAGGGCAGGATCACCCCTCCACTTT.

This clonotype has only a few counts. The chain is built from TRBV5-1 and TRBJ2-5; D is ambiguous. The CDR3 sequence is 12 residues long. Looked up from germline, CDR1 is SGHRS and CDR2 is YFSETQ. The V and J ends lost 5 bases and 2 bases respectively, with 7 bases between them. The CDR3 DNA sequence: TGCGCCAGCAGGACTCCGCAAGAGACCCAGTACTTC. It yields the protein CASRTPQETQYF.

This clonotype occurred a few times. The chain is built from TRBV14 and TRBJ2-1, with D unclear. CDR3 size: 20 residues. Trimming removed 3 bases at V and 9 bases at J, with 33 bases between. Germline V gene lookup returns CDR1 SGHDN and CDR2 FVKESK. CDR3 sequence (DNA): TGTGCCAGCAGCCAGTCGAGATTCCCAGGAGCCCCCTTTCAAAAGACTGAGCAGTTCTTC. It codes for CASSQSRFPGAPFQKTEQFF.

This clonotype was detected a few times. The chain recombines TRBV9 with TRBJ1-2; D is ambiguous. Trimming took off 0 bases at V and 4 bases at J, with 13 bases between the two ends. Germline CDR1 and CDR2: SGDLS and YYNGEE. This CDR3 comprises 15 residues. CDR3 DNA sequence: TGTGCCAGCAGCGTAGGTGGGAGAGGCAGCTATGGCTACACCTTC. Amino acids: CASSVGGRGSYGYTF.

This clonotype was detected many times. The gene calls are TRBV3-1 and TRBJ1-6; D not certain. Trimming stripped 1 base from V and 0 bases from J, with 10 bases between. The CDR3 is 17 residues long. Germline V gene sequence: CDR1 LGHDT, CDR2 YNNKEL (reference sequence). In DNA form, the CDR3 reads TGTGCCAGCAGCCAAGTTTTCCAGACCTCCTATAATTCACCCCTCCACTTT. It is translated as CASSQVFQTSYNSPLHF.

Many counts were recorded for this clonotype. The chain combines TRBV6-1 with TRBJ1-1; D gene uncertain. From germline, CDR1 is MNHNS and CDR2 SASEGT. This CDR3 spans 13 amino acids. The V end was cut by 1 base, the J end by 5 bases, with 8 bases between. In DNA form, the CDR3 reads TGTGCCAGCAGTGAAGAAAGAGGGACTGAAGCTTTCTTT. It encodes CASSEERGTEAFF.

The rearrangement uses TRBV10-3 and TRBJ2-5, with TRBD2 identical over 7 bases. The CDR3 is 15 residues long. After removal of 4 bases from V and 2 bases from J, the junction contained 7 bases not matched to a gene. Germline V CDR1 and CDR2: ENHRY, SYGVKD. Written as DNA, the CDR3 is TGTGCCATCAGTGCGAGCGGGGACGAACAAGAGACCCAGTACTTC. Its translation is CAISASGDEQETQYF.

This clonotype has a handful of counts. The chain combines TRBV7-9 with TRBJ2-6; TRBD2 might be the D (6 bases). Germline loops: CDR1 SEHNR, CDR2 FQNEAQ (reference sequence). V lost 4 bases and J 0 bases, leaving 13 bases between the germline ends. The CDR3 spans 17 residues. The CDR3 DNA reads as TGTGCCAGCAGCTCCATAGCGGCGCCCTCTGGGGCCAACGTCCTGACTTTC. Translation: CASSSIAAPSGANVLTF.

The chain has TRBV12-3 or TRBV12-4 and TRBJ1-2, with D possibly matching TRBD1 (6 bases). This CDR3 comprises 11 residues. The V end was cut by 10 bases, the J end by 2 bases, with 8 bases between. The CDR3 loop reads CAIQGNYGYTF. The CDR3 DNA reads TGTGCCATCCAGGGGAACTATGGCTACACCTTC.

This rearrangement joins TRBV18 to TRBJ1-5; 8 bases are a match to TRBD1. The V segment lost 2 bases and the J segment 0 bases; nucleotides outside the gene matches: 6. This CDR3 has 17 residues. The germline CDR1 and CDR2 sequences are KGHSH and LQKENI. The CDR3 sequence is CASSPDTGGYSNQPQHF. In DNA form, the CDR3 reads TGTGCCAGCTCACCAGATACAGGGGGATATAGCAATCAGCCCCAGCATTTT.

This clonotype came up a few times. This chain links TRBV7-9 with TRBJ2-7, with D hard to call. The germline V gene encodes CDR1 SEHNR and CDR2 FQNEAQ (reference sequence). Trimming left V 7 bases short and J 4 bases short, with 11 bases between. CDR3 length equals 12 residues. This chain's CDR3 is CASTSTGYEQYF. The CDR3 DNA is TGTGCCAGCACCTCGACCGGTTACGAGCAGTACTTC.